This T cell receptor (beta chain) emerged from a study of cytomegalovirus exposure and HLA in healthy donors. Study-wide results and caveats: Earlier findings revealed that most TCR beta V segments proved productive either about 87% or about 30% of the time.

On this clone: Its target is unknown.

The PCR had 60 Vbeta and 13 Jbeta primers. Clones were read by immunoSEQ multiplex PCR, and TCRdb kept only the in-frame ones, dropping some. The sample lists some 150,000 clones; 60% to 85% were seen once. The CDR3 is 12 amino acids. The gene calls are TRBV21-1 and TRBJ2-4; whether TRBD2, the table's D call, matches the DNA was not checked. TRBV21-1 is a pseudogene segment. The material sequenced was PBMCs. The TCR originated in a man between 35 and 55 years old in good health and CMV-seropositive. CDR3 amino acids: CARQEGKNIQYF. The CDR3 DNA follows: TGTGCCAGACAGGAGGGCAAAAACATTCAGTACTTC.